Reported below is one TCR beta chain. Genomic DNA served as template for TCR beta VDJ and CDR3 profiling. TCRdb called the reads again in MiXCR, with one record for every CDR3 protein. The repertoire holds around 170,000 distinct CDR3 sequences, with 55% to 70% as singletons. These data are taken from a study of CD8+CD57+ T cells in acquired aplastic anemia. Study-level background: Where healthy donors were concerned, CD4+ cells averaged approximately 10 million reads.

The sequence was collected from a human donor in good health. The sequenced sample was sorted CD4+, CD8+, or CD8+CD57+ T cells (not recorded which) from PBMCs.

CDR3 region: CSARTLTYNEQFF. The CDR3 nucleotides read TGCAGTGCTAGGACACTCACCTACAATGAGCAGTTCTTC. The V call is TRBV20-1, the J call TRBJ2-1; unclear D gene. The V and J ends lost 3 bases and 2 bases respectively, with 8 bases between them. In germline, CDR1 is DFQATT, CDR2 SNEGSKA (reference sequence). The CDR3 is 13 residues long.